The rows below give T cell receptor beta chains drawn from one sample of a study of regulatory T cells in long-lasting Graves disease. Each CDR3 protein is one row after TCRdb ran MiXCR on the multiplex PCR reads. Of about 460,000 distinct CDR3 sequences detected, approximately 22% appear once; the ten largest clones hold approximately 14%. The starting material was peripheral blood mononuclear cells (PBMCs), obtained when the disease was refractory, from a patient treated with antithyroid drugs. The receptor source for this set is a female donor with Graves disease. Each CDR3 is given with its conserved first and last residue. The D gene is left open where the match is weak. Rows may omit the clone size; those that give it use once, few, many or a size class.

DNA: TGTGCCAGCAGTTTGACAGGGGGGAGCACAGATACGCAGTATTTT; CDR3: CASSLTGGSTDTQYF; size: NA; D: TRBD1; J: TRBJ2-3; V: TRBV28
DNA: TGCAGTGCTAGAGATTGGCTCCAGAACACTGAAGCTTTCTTT; CDR3: CSARDWLQNTEAFF; size: NA; D: NA; J: TRBJ1-1; V: TRBV20-1
DNA: TGTGCCAGCAGGCCAGAGGCTAATGAAAAACTGTTTTTT; CDR3: CASRPEANEKLFF; size: many; D: NA; J: TRBJ1-4; V: TRBV12-3/TRBV12-4
DNA: TGTGCCAGCAGTTACTTGGGGATCACAGATACGCAGTATTTT; CDR3: CASSYLGITDTQYF; size: few; D: NA; J: TRBJ2-3; V: TRBV6-5
DNA: TGTGCCAGCAGCCAAGATCGAACAGGGAGAGAGACCCAGTACTTC; CDR3: CASSQDRTGRETQYF; size: many; D: NA; J: TRBJ2-5; V: TRBV14
DNA: TGCGCCAGCAGCCAGCCTCAGGGGGCCGGGGAGCTGTTTTTT; CDR3: CASSQPQGAGELFF; size: NA; D: TRBD1; J: TRBJ2-2; V: TRBV4-1
DNA: TGCAGTGCTAGAGACCCCAGGGTTTCTTATGGTGAGCAGTTCTTC; CDR3: CSARDPRVSYGEQFF; size: few; D: NA; J: TRBJ2-1; V: TRBV20-1
DNA: TGCAGTGCTAGCGCGGGACACCTAAATTCACCCCTCCACTTT; CDR3: CSASAGHLNSPLHF; size: few; D: NA; J: TRBJ1-6; V: TRBV20-1
DNA: TGCAGTGCTAGAGATGATTTGGTATTCCAAGAGACCCAGTACTTC; CDR3: CSARDDLVFQETQYF; size: few; D: NA; J: TRBJ2-5; V: TRBV20-1
DNA: TGTGCCAGCAGTGAGACACTAGCGGGAGTCTACGAGCAGTACTTC; CDR3: CASSETLAGVYEQYF; size: many; D: TRBD2; J: TRBJ2-7; V: TRBV25-1
DNA: TGTGCCAGCAGTGAACTTGGGGAGACCCAGTACTTC; CDR3: CASSELGETQYF; size: many; D: NA; J: TRBJ2-5; V: TRBV28
DNA: TGTGCCAGCAGTTCCGGGGACAGCTCCTATAATTCACCCCTCCACTTT; CDR3: CASSSGDSSYNSPLHF; size: few; D: TRBD1; J: TRBJ1-6; V: TRBV27
DNA: TGTGCCAGTAGTACGCGACAGGGCTACGCTCAGCCCCAGCATTTT; CDR3: CASSTRQGYAQPQHF; size: few; D: TRBD1; J: TRBJ1-5; V: TRBV19
DNA: TGCGCCAGCAGCTTGGGACAGGGTAGCTCCTACAATGAGCAGTTCTTC; CDR3: CASSLGQGSSYNEQFF; size: NA; D: TRBD1; J: TRBJ2-1; V: TRBV5-1